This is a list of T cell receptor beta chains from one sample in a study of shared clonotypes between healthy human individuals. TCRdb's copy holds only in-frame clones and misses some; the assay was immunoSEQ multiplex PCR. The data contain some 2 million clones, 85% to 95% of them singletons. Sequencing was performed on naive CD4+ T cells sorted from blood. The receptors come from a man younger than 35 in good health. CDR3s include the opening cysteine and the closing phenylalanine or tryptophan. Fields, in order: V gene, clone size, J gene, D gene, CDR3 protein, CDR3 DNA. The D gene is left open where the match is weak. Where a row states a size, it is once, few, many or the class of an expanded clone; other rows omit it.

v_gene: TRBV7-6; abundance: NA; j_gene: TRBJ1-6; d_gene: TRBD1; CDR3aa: CASSRKTGGDNSPLHF; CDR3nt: TGTGCCAGCAGCCGCAAGACAGGGGGCGATAATTCACCCCTCCACTTT
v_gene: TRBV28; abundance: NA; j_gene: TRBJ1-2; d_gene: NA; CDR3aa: CASSLAGYGYTF; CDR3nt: TGTGCCAGCAGTTTGGCAGGGTATGGCTACACCTTC
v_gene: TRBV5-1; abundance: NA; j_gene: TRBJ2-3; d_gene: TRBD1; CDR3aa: CASSPTGTGATDTQYF; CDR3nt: TGCGCCAGCAGCCCAACGGGGACAGGAGCCACAGATACGCAGTATTTT
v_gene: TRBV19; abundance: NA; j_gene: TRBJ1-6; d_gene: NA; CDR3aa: CASRSGSDNSPLHF; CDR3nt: TGTGCCAGTCGTTCGGGCTCCGATAATTCACCCCTCCACTTT
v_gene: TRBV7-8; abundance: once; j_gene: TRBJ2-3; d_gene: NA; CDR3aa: CASSLVPSATDTQYF; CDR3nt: TGTGCCAGCAGCTTAGTTCCATCAGCGACAGATACGCAGTATTTT
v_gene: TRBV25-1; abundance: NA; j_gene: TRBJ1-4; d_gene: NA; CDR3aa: CASSEVGKHEKLFF; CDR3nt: TGTGCCAGCAGTGAAGTGGGGAAGCATGAAAAACTGTTTTTT
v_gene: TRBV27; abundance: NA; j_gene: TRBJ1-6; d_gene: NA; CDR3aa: CASSFWGRENSPLHF; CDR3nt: TGTGCCAGCAGTTTCTGGGGTCGGGAAAATTCACCCCTCCACTTT
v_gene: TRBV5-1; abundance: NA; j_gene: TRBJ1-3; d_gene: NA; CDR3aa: CASSPEYNQGNTIYF; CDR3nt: TGCGCCAGCAGCCCTGAATATAATCAAGGAAACACCATATATTTT
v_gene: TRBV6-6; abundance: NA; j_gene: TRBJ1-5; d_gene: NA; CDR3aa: CASSPGGALQPQHF; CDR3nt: TGTGCCAGCAGCCCCGGCGGGGCCCTACAGCCCCAGCATTTT
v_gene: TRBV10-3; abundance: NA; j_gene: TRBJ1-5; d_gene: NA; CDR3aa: CATKLNSNQPQHF; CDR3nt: TGTGCCACCAAATTAAATAGCAATCAGCCCCAGCATTTT
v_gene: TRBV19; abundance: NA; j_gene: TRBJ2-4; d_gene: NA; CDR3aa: CASISGDYKNIQYF; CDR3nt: TGTGCCAGTATCTCGGGCGACTACAAAAACATTCAGTACTTC
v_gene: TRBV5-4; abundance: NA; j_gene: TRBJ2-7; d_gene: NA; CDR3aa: CATRRALGYEQYF; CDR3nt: TGTGCCACCCGACGGGCCTTGGGCTACGAGCAGTACTTC
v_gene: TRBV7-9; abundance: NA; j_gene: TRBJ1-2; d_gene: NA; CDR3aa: CASSFTGLRAGYTF; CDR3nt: TGTGCCAGCAGCTTTACCGGGTTACGGGCGGGCTACACCTTC
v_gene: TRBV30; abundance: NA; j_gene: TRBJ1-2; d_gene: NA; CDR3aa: CACWRYGYTF; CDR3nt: TGTGCCTGTTGGAGATATGGCTACACCTTC
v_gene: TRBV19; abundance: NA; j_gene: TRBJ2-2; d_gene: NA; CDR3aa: CASSITQETGELFF; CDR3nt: TGTGCCAGTAGTATAACCCAGGAGACCGGGGAGCTGTTTTTT
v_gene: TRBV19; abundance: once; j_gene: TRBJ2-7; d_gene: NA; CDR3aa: CASSIVGAGSYEQYF; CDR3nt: TGTGCCAGTAGTATAGTCGGGGCAGGGAGCTACGAGCAGTACTTC
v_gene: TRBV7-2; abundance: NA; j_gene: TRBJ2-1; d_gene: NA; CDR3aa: CASSLVVVPSSYNEQFF; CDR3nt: TGTGCCAGCAGCTTAGTAGTGGTCCCCAGCTCCTACAATGAGCAGTTCTTC